The 17 T cell receptor beta chains in this list originate from one sample, sequenced in a study of CD8 T cells in ankylosing spondylitis. These receptors' targets are unknown. Notes on the study in general: A motif in TCR beta, a set of under ten highly homologous variants, appeared characteristic of ankylosing spondylitis blood.

TCRdb itself ran the 5' RACE reads through MiXCR, one entry per CDR3 protein. Altogether approximately 400,000 distinct CDR3 sequences are present, about a sixth being singletons, with the ten largest covering approximately 0.93%. The sequenced material came from blood, either unsorted or a sorted T cell fraction (not recorded which). Receptor source: a male donor with ankylosing spondylitis.

This clonotype was observed a handful of times. The chain carries TRBV12-3 or TRBV12-4 and TRBJ2-3; 9 positions agree with TRBD2. The CDR3 consists of 15 residues. V trimming: 6 bases; J trimming: 2 bases; junction bases outside the gene matches: 6. CDR3 sequence (DNA): TGTGCCAGCAGGCTTTCTAGCGGGGTCACAGATACGCAGTATTTT. This sequence encodes CASRLSSGVTDTQYF.

CDR3 in amino acids: CASSPFTGIYGYTF. The CDR3 nucleotides are TGTGCCAGCTCACCATTTACGGGGATATATGGCTACACCTTC. The chain combines TRBV18 with TRBJ1-2; D is uncertain. This CDR3 contains 14 residues. The germline V and J ends were trimmed by 2 bases and 5 bases, with 12 bases remaining between them. Germline CDR1 KGHSH, CDR2 LQKENI.

The V call is TRBV24-1, the J call TRBJ2-1; D might be TRBD1 (6 bases). Per germline, CDR1 KGHDR and CDR2 SFDVKD. Trimming took off 6 bases at V and 4 bases at J, with 6 bases between the two ends. The CDR3 is made up of 12 amino acids. The CDR3 coding sequence is TGTGCCACCAGTAGGGGGTACAATGAGCAGTTCTTC. Its translation is CATSRGYNEQFF.

In nucleotides, the CDR3 is TGTGCCAGCAGTTTTTCGACTCAGCGGATCGCGAACACCGGGGAGCTGTTTTTT. Translated: CASSFSTQRIANTGELFF. V usage is TRBV6-2 or TRBV6-3 and J usage is TRBJ2-2; D might be TRBD2 (5 bases). CDR1 and CDR2 from the germline V gene are MNHEY and SVGEGT. The CDR3 length is 18 residues. Trimming took 4 bases from V and 0 from J, leaving 18 bases between them.

This rearrangement joins TRBV28 to TRBJ2-7; the D gene is possibly TRBD2 (6 bases). There are 16 residues in the CDR3. Germline lookup yields CDR1 MDHEN and CDR2 SYDVKM. Deletions cut 4 bases from V and 4 bases from J, with 20 bases between. The CDR3 sequence is CASSSLRGGPFYEQYF. As DNA, the CDR3 is TGTGCCAGCAGTTCTTTGCGTGGAGGGCCTTTTTACGAGCAGTACTTC.

This clonotype was observed a few times. J is TRBJ1-3 and V is TRBV7-2; TRBD1 matches 8 bases. Germline V gene lookup returns CDR1 SGHTA and CDR2 FQGNSA. Trimming at V came to 1 base and at J to 4 bases, leaving 9 bases not matched to a gene. This CDR3 is built from 17 residues. Written as DNA, the CDR3 is TGTGCCAGCAGCTTAGGCGGGACAGGCTCGGCGGGAAACACCATATATTTT. This gives the protein CASSLGGTGSAGNTIYF. Using reference TRBV7-2 and TRBJ1-3 for the parts outside the CDR3, the full variable domain is GAGVSQSPSNKVTEKGKDVELRCDPISGHTALYWYRQSLGQGLEFLIYFQGNSAPDKSGLPSDRFSAERTGGSVSTLTIQRTQQEDSAVYLCASSLGGTGSAGNTIYFGEGSWLTVV.

Many counts were recorded for this clonotype. J is TRBJ1-2 and V is TRBV6-1, with D possibly TRBD1 on 6 matching bases. Trimming took 6 bases from V and 8 from J, leaving 16 bases between them. Per germline, CDR1 MNHNS and CDR2 SASEGT. The CDR3 is 13 amino acids. The CDR3 region has the DNA TGTGCCAGCAGCCCCACGGGGGCTGCCGGCTACACCTTC. It encodes CASSPTGAAGYTF.

This clonotype has more than one count but fewer than ten. This chain links TRBV20-1 with TRBJ2-7, with TRBD1 as a possible D gene (7 bases). V was clipped by 4 bases and J by 2 bases, with 18 bases between them. The CDR3 has 15 residues. Germline values: CDR1 DFQATT, CDR2 SNEGSKA (reference sequence). CDR3 coding DNA: TGCAGTGCTACCTCCGGGCAGGGGGGAACCTACGAGCAGTACTTC. This codes for CSATSGQGGTYEQYF.

The chain couples TRBV28 to TRBJ1-1; D possibly corresponds to TRBD1 (6 bases). CDR3 length equals 16 residues. Per germline, CDR1 MDHEN and CDR2 SYDVKM. Trimming removed 6 bases from V and 5 bases from J, with 22 bases in between. The DNA of the CDR3 is TGTGCCAGCAGCCCCGGGGGCGTGGGGCGTGGGACTGAAGCTTTCTTT. Residues: CASSPGGVGRGTEAFF.

The rearrangement uses TRBV6-1 and TRBJ2-5; no clear D. The CDR3 has 13 residues. From germline, CDR1 is MNHNS and CDR2 SASEGT. V was cut by 5 bases and J by 5 bases, with 12 bases left in between. CDR3 in amino acids: CASSKHPGETQYF. The CDR3, as DNA: TGTGCCAGCAGTAAACACCCCGGCGAGACCCAGTACTTC.

This clonotype was seen repeatedly, ten times or more. V is TRBV12-3 or TRBV12-4 and J is TRBJ2-7; either TRBD1 or TRBD2 may supply D (5 bases each). This CDR3 spans 13 amino acids. V lost 6 bases and J lost 6, with 15 bases in between. CDR3: CASSLTWGSEQYF. The DNA of the CDR3 is TGTGCCAGCAGCCTCACATGGGGGTCCGAGCAGTACTTC.

This clonotype was seen only a few times. The chain combines TRBV5-1 with TRBJ2-2; D tentatively reads TRBD1 or TRBD2 (5 bases each). Germline values: CDR1 SGHRS, CDR2 YFSETQ. The CDR3 length is 18 residues. Trimming left V 0 bases short and J 7 bases short, with 22 bases between. DNA for the CDR3: TGCGCCAGCAGCTTGGCCGTTACAGAGAGCTGGGGGATCGGGGAGCTGTTTTTT. Amino acids: CASSLAVTESWGIGELFF.

The CDR3: CATSTGGLASNEQFF. The CDR3 bases are TGTGCCACCAGCACCGGGGGACTAGCGAGCAATGAGCAGTTCTTC. This sequence joins TRBV15 and TRBJ2-1; 10 nucleotides agree with TRBD2. Germline V gene sequence: CDR1 LNHNV, CDR2 YYDKDF (reference sequence). The CDR3 is 15 residues long. The trim removed 4 bases at V and 6 bases at J, leaving 6 bases unmatched.

J is TRBJ2-7 and V is TRBV7-9; 10 positions match TRBD1. CDR1 is SEHNR and CDR2 is FQNEAQ in the germline V gene (reference sequence). This CDR3 region has 15 residues. V was clipped by 1 base and J by 4 bases; unmatched bases: 4. The CDR3 nucleotides read TGTGCCAGCAGCTTAGGGGACAGGGGATTGTACGAGCAGTACTTC. This translates into CASSLGDRGLYEQYF.

This clonotype has ten or more counts. The rearrangement uses TRBV25-1 and TRBJ2-2, with D unclear. Trimming pared 1 base from V and 7 bases from J, leaving 4 bases between. The CDR3 length is 12 residues. Germline V gives CDR1 MGHDK, CDR2 SYGVNS. The CDR3 loop is CASSEWSGELFF. In DNA, the CDR3 is TGTGCCAGCAGTGAATGGAGCGGGGAGCTGTTTTTT.

The genes are TRBV12-3 or TRBV12-4 and TRBJ2-2; possibly TRBD2 for D (5 bases). V lost 3 bases and J lost 4, with 9 bases in between. The CDR3 totals 14 residues. Here the CDR3 DNA reads TGTGCCAGCAGTTTGAATGGAGGCACCGGGGAGCTGTTTTTT. Translating gives CASSLNGGTGELFF.

This clonotype turned up a few times. The V and J genes are TRBV2 and TRBJ2-7; TRBD1 aligns across 8 bases. From germline, CDR1 is SNHLY and CDR2 FYNNEI. V lost 6 bases, J lost 2 bases, and 3 bases stayed unmatched. There are 13 residues in the CDR3. The CDR3, as DNA: TGTGCCAGCAGAGGACAGGGACCCTACGAGCAGTACTTC. Translating gives CASRGQGPYEQYF.